This T cell receptor (beta chain) was captured in a study of CD8+CD57+ T cells in acquired aplastic anemia. Overall study: Sorting CD4+ and CD8+ cells gave DNA averaging approximately 3 ug. An average of roughly 10 million reads for CD4+ cells was obtained from healthy donors.

Profiling of TCR beta VDJ combinations and CDR3 sequences used genomic DNA as template. TCRdb independently ran MiXCR on the reads; one entry per CDR3 protein. The sample lists about 220,000 distinct CDR3 sequences; 34% were seen once. With regard to this clonotype: No antigen is known for it.

Study conclusions and caveats: Patients and controls had in common 25 to 35 CD8+ CDR3 sequences.

Specimen: sorted CD4+, CD8+, or CD8+CD57+ T cells (not recorded which) from PBMCs. The origin of this receptor is a human donor in good health, serving as a control.

The CDR3 nucleotides read TGTGCCAGCAGTTTATTGGGGACAGGGGCGAACTATGGCTACACCTTC. As protein: CASSLLGTGANYGYTF. The chain couples TRBV27 to TRBJ1-2; 10 nucleotides line up with TRBD1. Trimming at V came to 1 base and at J to 2 bases, leaving 4 bases not matched to a gene. The germline V gene encodes CDR1 MNHEY and CDR2 SMNVEV (reference sequence). There are 16 residues in the CDR3.